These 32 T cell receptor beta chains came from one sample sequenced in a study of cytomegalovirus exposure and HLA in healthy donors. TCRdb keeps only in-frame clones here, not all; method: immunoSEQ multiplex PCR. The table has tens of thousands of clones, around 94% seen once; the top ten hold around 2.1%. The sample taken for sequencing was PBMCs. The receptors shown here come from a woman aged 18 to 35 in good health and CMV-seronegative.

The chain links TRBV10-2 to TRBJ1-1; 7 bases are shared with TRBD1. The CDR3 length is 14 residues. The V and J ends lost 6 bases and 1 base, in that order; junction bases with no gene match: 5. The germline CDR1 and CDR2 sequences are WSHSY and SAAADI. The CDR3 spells CASRGGGGNTEAFF. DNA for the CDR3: TGCGCCAGCAGAGGAGGGGGCGGGAACACTGAAGCTTTCTTT.

CDR3 bases: TGTGCCAGCAGCACCAGGGGCACTGAAGCTTTCTTT. Protein product: CASSTRGTEAFF. The chain recombines TRBV7-9 with TRBJ1-1; a weak D match, TRBD1 (6 bases). The V gene lost 5 bases and the J gene lost 4 bases, with 8 bases spanning the gap. The CDR3 consists of 12 residues. In germline, CDR1 is SEHNR, CDR2 FQNEAQ (reference sequence).

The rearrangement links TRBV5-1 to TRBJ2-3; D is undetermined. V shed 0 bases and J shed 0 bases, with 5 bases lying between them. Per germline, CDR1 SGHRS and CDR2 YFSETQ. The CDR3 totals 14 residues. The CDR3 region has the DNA TGCGCCAGCAGCTTGGGTTATAGCACAGATACGCAGTATTTT. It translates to CASSLGYSTDTQYF.

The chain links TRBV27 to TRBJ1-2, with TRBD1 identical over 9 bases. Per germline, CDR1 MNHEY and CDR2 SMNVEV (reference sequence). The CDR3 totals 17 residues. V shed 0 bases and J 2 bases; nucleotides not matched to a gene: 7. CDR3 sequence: CASSLSAGTGKNYGYTF. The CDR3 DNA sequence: TGTGCCAGCAGTTTATCAGCCGGGACAGGGAAGAACTATGGCTACACCTTC.

CDR3 region: CARITGVSEQYF. DNA of the CDR3: TGTGCAAGGATAACAGGGGTCTCCGAGCAGTACTTC. The gene calls are TRBV12-2 and TRBJ2-7; the table's D call, TRBD1, was not checked against the DNA. TRBV12-2 constitutes a pseudogene. The length of the CDR3 is 12 residues.

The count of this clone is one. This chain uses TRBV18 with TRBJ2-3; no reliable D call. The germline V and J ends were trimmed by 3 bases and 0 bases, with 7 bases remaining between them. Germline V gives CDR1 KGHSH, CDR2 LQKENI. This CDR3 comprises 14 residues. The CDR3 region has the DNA TGTGCCAGCTCACCCCGCGGAAGCACAGATACGCAGTATTTT. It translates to CASSPRGSTDTQYF. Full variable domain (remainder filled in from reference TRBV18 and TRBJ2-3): NAGVMQNPRHLVRRRGQEARLRCSPMKGHSHVYWYRQLPEEGLKFMVYLQKENIIDESGMPKERFSAEFPKEGPSILRIQQVVRGDSAAYFCASSPRGSTDTQYFGPGTRLTVL.

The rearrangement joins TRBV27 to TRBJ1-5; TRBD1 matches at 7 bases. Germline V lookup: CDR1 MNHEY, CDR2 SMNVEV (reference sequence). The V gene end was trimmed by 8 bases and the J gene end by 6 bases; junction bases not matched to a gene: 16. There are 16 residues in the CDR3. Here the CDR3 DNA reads TGTGCCAGCGACCGAATAGACGACAGGGAAACTCAGCCCCAGCATTTT. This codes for CASDRIDDRETQPQHF.

CDR3 nucleotides: TGTGCCAGCTCACCACGTCTCCAGGGTGTTACTCCTGCCTACGAGCAGTACTTC. It codes for CASSPRLQGVTPAYEQYF. The J gene is TRBJ2-7, the V gene TRBV18; D is perhaps TRBD1 (5 bases). The length of the CDR3 is 18 residues. Trimming left V 1 base short and J 2 bases short, with 21 bases between. Germline V lookup: CDR1 KGHSH, CDR2 LQKENI.

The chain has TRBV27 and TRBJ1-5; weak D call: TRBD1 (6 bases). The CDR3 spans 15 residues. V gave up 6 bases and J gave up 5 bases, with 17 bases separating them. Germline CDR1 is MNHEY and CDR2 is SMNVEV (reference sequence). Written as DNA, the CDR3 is TGTGCCAGCAGCTCCGAGCTTACAGGGTATCAGCCCCAGCATTTT. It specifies CASSSELTGYQPQHF.

The CDR3 spells CASSYGQGMNTEAFF. DNA for the CDR3: TGTGCCAGCAGCTACGGACAGGGGATGAACACTGAAGCTTTCTTT. The V call is TRBV5-4, the J call TRBJ1-1; TRBD1 aligns across 9 bases. The CDR3 has 15 residues. V shed 3 bases and J 0 bases; nucleotides not matched to a gene: 3. Germline assignment: CDR1 SGHNT and CDR2 YYREEE (reference sequence).

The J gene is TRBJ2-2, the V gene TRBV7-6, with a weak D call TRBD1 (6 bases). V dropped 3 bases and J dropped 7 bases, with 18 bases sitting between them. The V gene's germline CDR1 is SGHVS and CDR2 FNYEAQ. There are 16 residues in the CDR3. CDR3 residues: CASSLTSGVLIGELFF. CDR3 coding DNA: TGTGCCAGCAGCTTGACTTCAGGGGTTCTGATCGGGGAGCTGTTTTTT.

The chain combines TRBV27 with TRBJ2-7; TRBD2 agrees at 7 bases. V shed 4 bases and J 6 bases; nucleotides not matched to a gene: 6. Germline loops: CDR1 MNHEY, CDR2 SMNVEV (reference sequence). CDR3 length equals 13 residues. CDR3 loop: CASSYAGATEQYF. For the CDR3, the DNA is TGTGCCAGCAGTTATGCGGGAGCGACCGAGCAGTACTTC.

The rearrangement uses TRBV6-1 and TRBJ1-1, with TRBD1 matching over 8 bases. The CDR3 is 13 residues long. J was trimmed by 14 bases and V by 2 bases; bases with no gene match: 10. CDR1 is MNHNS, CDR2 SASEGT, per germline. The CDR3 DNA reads TGTGCCAGCAGTGAATCTAGTGACAGGGGAACATTCTTT. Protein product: CASSESSDRGTFF.

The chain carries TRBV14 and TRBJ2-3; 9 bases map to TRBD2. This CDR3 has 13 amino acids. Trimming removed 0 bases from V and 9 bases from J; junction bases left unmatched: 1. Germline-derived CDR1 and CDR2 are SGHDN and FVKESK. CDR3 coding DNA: TGTGCCAGCAGCCAAGATCTAGCGGGAACGCAGTATTTT. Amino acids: CASSQDLAGTQYF.

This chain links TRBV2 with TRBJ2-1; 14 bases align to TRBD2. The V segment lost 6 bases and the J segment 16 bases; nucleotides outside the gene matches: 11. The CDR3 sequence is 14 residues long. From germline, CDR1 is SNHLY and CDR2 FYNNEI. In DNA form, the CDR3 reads TGTGCCAGCAGACGTCAAAGACTAGCGGGGGGGCTTTTCTTC. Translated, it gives CASRRQRLAGGLFF.

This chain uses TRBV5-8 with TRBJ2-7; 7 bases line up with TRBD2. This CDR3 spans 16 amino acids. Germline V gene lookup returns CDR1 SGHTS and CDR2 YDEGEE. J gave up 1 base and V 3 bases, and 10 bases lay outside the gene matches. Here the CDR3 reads CASSYGAGTISYEQYF. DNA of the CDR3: TGTGCCAGCAGCTACGGAGCCGGGACTATTTCCTACGAGCAGTACTTC.

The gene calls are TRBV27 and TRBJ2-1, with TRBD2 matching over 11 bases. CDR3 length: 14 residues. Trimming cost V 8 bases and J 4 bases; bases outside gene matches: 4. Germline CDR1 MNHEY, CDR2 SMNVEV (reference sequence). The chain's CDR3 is CASSSGRPYNEQFF. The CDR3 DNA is TGTGCCAGCTCTAGCGGGAGGCCGTACAATGAGCAGTTCTTC.

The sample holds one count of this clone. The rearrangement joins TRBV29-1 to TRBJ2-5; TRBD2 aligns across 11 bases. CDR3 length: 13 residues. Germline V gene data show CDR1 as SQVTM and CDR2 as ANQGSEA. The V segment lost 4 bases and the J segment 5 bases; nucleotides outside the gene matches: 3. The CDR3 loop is CSVGSGGAETQYF. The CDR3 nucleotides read TGCAGCGTTGGTAGCGGGGGGGCCGAGACCCAGTACTTC.

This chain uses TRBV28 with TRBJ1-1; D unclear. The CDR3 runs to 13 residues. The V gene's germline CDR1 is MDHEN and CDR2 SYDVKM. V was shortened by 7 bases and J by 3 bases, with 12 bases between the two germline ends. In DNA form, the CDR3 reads TGTGCCAGCAACGGATACAGTTACACTGAAGCTTTCTTT. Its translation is CASNGYSYTEAFF.

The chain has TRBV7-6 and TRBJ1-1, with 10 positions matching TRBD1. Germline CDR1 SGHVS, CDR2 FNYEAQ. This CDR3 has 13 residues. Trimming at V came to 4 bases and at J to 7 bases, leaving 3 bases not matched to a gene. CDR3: CASSYRTGGEAFF. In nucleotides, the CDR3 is TGTGCCAGCAGCTATAGGACAGGGGGTGAAGCTTTCTTT.

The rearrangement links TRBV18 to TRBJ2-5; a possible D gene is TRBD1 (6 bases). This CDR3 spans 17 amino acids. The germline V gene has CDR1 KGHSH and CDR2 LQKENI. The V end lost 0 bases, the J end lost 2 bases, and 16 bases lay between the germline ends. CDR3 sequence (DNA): TGTGCCAGCTCACCACCTTGGGGCAGGGGACAACAAGAGACCCAGTACTTC. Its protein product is CASSPPWGRGQQETQYF.

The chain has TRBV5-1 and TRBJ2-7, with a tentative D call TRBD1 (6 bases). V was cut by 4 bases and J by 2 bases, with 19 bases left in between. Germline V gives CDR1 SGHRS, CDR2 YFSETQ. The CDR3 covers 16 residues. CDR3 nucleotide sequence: TGCGCCAGCAGCAAGAAGCGGCAGGGGTTCCCCTACGAGCAGTACTTC. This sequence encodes CASSKKRQGFPYEQYF.

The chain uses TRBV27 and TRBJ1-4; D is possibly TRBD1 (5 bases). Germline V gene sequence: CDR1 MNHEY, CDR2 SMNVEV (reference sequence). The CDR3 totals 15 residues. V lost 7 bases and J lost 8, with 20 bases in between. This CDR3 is CASKDLAGMGEKLFF. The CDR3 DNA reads TGTGCCAGCAAGGATCTGGCAGGGATGGGCGAAAAACTGTTTTTT.

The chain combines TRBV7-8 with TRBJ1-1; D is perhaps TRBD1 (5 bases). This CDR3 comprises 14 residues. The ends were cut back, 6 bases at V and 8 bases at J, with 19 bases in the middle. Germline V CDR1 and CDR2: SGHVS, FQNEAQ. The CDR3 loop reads CASRTIMGGGEAFF. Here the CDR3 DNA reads TGTGCCAGCAGGACAATTATGGGCGGGGGGGAAGCTTTCTTT.

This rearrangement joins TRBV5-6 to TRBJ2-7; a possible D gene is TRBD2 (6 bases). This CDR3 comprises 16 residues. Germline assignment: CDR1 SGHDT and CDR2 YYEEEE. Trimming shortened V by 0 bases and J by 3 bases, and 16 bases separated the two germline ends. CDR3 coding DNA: TGTGCCAGCAGCTTGGCCGGGACTGGTAGGCTCTACGAGCAGTACTTC. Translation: CASSLAGTGRLYEQYF.

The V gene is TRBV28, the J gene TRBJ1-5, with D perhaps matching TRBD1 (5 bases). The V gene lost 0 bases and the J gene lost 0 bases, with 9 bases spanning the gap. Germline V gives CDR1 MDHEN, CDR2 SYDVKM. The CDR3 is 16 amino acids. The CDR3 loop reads CASSLWGEGSNQPQHF. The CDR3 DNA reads TGTGCCAGCAGTTTATGGGGGGAGGGTAGCAATCAGCCCCAGCATTTT.

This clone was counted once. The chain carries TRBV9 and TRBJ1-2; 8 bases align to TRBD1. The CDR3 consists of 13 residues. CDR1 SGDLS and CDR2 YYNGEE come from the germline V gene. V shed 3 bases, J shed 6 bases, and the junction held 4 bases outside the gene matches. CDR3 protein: CASSGTGYDGYTF. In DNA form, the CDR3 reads TGTGCCAGCAGCGGGACAGGGTATGATGGCTACACCTTC.

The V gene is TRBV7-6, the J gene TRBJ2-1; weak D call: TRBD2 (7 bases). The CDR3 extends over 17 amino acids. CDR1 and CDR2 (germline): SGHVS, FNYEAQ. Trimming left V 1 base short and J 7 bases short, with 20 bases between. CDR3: CASSLVGRGPRGNEQFF. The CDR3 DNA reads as TGTGCCAGCAGCTTAGTTGGGCGGGGGCCCCGGGGTAATGAGCAGTTCTTC.

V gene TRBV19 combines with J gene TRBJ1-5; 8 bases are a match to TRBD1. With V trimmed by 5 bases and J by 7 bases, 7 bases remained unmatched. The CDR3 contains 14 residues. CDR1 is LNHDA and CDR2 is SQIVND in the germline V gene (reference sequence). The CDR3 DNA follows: TGTGCCAGTAGTCTAAGGACAGGGAGGCAGCCCCAGCATTTT. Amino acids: CASSLRTGRQPQHF.

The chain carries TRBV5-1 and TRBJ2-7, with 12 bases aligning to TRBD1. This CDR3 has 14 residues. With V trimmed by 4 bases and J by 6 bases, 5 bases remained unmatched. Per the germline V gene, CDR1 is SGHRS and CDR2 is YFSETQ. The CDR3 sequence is CASSPGTGGAEQYF. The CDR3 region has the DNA TGCGCCAGCAGCCCCGGGACAGGGGGCGCCGAGCAGTACTTC.

CDR3 nucleotide sequence: TGCGCCAGCAGCTTGTGGTGGGACAGGCCAGATACGCAGTATTTT. The encoded protein is CASSLWWDRPDTQYF. This chain links TRBV5-1 with TRBJ2-3, with 8 bases that match TRBD1. Germline assignment: CDR1 SGHRS and CDR2 YFSETQ. The CDR3 is 15 residues long. The J segment lost 4 bases and the V segment lost 1 base, leaving 5 bases of the junction unmatched.

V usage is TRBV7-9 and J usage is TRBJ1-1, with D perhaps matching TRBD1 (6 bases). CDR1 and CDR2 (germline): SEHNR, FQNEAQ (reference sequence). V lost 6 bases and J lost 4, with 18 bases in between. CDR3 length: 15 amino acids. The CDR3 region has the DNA TGTGCCAGCAGTCCCCCTGACGTAGGGGGCACTGAAGCTTTCTTT. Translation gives CASSPPDVGGTEAFF.